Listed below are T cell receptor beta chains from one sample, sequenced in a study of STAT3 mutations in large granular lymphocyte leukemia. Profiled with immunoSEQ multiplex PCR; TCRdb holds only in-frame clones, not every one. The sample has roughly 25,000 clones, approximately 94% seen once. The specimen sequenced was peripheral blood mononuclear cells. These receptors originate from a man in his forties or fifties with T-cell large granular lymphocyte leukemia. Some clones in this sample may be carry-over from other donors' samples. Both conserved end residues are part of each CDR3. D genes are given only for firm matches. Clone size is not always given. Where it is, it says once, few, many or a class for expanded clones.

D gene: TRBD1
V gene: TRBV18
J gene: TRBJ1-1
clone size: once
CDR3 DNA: TGTGCCAGCTCACGCAATCGGCAGGGGGCTTACACTGAAGCTTTCTTT
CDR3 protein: CASSRNRQGAYTEAFF

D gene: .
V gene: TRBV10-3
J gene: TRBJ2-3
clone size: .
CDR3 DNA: TGTGCCATCAGTGCAAACACGGAGGGGGGGCGGGCAGATACGCAGTATTTT
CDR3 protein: CAISANTEGGRADTQYF

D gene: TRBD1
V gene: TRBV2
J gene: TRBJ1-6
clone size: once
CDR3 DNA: TGTGCCAGCAGTGAACTTCCGGGACAGACACCCCTCCACTTT
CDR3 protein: CASSELPGQTPLHF

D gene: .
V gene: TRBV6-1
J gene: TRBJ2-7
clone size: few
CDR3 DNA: TGTGCCAGCAGTGAAAGTGGAGGGGACGAGCAGTACTTC
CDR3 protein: CASSESGGDEQYF

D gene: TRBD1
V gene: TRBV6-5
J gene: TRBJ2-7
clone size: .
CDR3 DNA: TGTGCCAGCAGTTACGGGACAGGGGACTACGAGCAGTACTTC
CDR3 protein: CASSYGTGDYEQYF

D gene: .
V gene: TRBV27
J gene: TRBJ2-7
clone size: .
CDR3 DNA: TGTGCCAGCAGTTTAGGTAACCCCTACGAGCAGTACTTC
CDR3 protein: CASSLGNPYEQYF

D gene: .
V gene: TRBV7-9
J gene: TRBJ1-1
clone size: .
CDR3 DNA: TGTGCCAGCAGCCCAAATCCCAACACTGAAGCTTTCTTT
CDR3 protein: CASSPNPNTEAFF

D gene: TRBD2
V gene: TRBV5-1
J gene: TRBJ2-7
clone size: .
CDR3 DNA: TGCGCCAGCAGCTTAAGCGGGGGGGCTTCCTACGAGCAGTACTTC
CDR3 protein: CASSLSGGASYEQYF

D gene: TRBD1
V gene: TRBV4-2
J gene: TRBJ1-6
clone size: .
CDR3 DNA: TGTGCCAGCAGCCAGAGGGAGCAGGGGGCCCGATCACCCCTCCACTTT
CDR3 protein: CASSQREQGARSPLHF

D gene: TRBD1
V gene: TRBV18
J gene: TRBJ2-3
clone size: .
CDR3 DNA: TGTGCCAGCTCACCACTCCCGACAGGGGACACAGATACGCAGTATTTT
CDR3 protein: CASSPLPTGDTDTQYF

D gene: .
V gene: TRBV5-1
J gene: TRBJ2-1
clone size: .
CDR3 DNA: TGCGCCAGCCGACAGAGCTCCTACAATGAGCAGTTCTTC
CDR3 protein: CASRQSSYNEQFF

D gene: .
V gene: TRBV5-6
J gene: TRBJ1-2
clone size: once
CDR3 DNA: TGTGCCAGCAGCTTGGGACAGCCCATGGGCTACACCTTC
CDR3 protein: CASSLGQPMGYTF

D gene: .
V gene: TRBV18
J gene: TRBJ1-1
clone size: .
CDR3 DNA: TGTGCCAGCTCCTACGGGGAGGACACTGAAGCTTTCTTT
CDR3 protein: CASSYGEDTEAFF

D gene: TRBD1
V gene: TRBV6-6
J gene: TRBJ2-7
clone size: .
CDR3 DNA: TGTGCCAGCTCCGGGACAGGGAGCGCCTACGAGCAGTACTTC
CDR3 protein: CASSGTGSAYEQYF

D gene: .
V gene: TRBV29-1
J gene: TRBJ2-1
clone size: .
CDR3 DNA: TGCAGCGTTGAGCAACCCCGGGACACGCTTCTGGTCTCCTACAATGAGCAGTTCTTC
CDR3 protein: CSVEQPRDTLLVSYNEQFF

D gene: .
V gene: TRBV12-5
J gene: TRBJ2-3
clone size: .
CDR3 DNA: TGTGCTAGTGGTTTGTACGATGCCGGCACAGATACGCAGTATTTT
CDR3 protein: CASGLYDAGTDTQYF

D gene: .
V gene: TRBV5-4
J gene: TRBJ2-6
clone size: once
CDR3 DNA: TGTGCCTCCGAGGGGGCCAACGTCCTGACTTTC
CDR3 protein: CASEGANVLTF

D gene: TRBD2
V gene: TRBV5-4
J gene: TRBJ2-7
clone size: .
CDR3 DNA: TGCGCCAGCAGCTCCCGGGGGGAAAACCACTACGAGCAGTACTTC
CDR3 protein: CASSSRGENHYEQYF

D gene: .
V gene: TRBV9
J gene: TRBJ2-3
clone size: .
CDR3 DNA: TGTGCCAGCAGCGTTGAGGGGGGGGCAGCAGATACGCAGTATTTT
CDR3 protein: CASSVEGGAADTQYF

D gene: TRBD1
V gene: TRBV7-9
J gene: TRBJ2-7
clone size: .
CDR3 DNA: TGTGCCAGCAGCCGGGACAGAGGATCCTACGAGCAGTACTTC
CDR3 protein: CASSRDRGSYEQYF

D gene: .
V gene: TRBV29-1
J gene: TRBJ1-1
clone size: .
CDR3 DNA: TGCAGCGTTGTCGATCCGGGAAACACTGAAGCTTTCTTT
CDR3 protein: CSVVDPGNTEAFF

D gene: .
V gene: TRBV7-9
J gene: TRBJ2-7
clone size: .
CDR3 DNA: TGTGCCAGCAGCTTAGCGCGGGGACGCGAGCAGTACTTC
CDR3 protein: CASSLARGREQYF

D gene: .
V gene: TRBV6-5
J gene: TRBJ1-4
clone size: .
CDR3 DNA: TGTGCCAGCAGCCTCACAGTCGCCGCCGAAAAACTGTTTTTT
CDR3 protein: CASSLTVAAEKLFF

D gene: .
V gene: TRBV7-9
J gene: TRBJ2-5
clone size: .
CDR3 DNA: TGTGCCAGCAGCCCTGGGGGTAGCGCAGAGACCCAGTACTTC
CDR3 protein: CASSPGGSAETQYF

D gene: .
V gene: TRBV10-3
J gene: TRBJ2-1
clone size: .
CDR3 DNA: TGTGCCACCCACAACGGCAATGAGCAGTTCTTC
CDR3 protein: CATHNGNEQFF

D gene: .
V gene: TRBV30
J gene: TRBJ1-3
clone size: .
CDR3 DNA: TGTGCCTGGAGTGTGAGCTCTGGAAACACCATATATTTT
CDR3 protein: CAWSVSSGNTIYF

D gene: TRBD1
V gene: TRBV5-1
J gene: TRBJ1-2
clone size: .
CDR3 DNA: TGCGCCAGCAGCTTGGACGCAGGGGGCGCGTATGGCTACACCTTC
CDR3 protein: CASSLDAGGAYGYTF

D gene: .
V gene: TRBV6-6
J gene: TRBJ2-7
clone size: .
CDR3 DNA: TGTGCCAGCAGTTCGTTGACAGCCTACGAGCAGTACTTC
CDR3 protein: CASSSLTAYEQYF

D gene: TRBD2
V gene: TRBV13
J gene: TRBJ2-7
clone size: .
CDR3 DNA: TGTGCCAGCAGCCCAAGGACTAGCGACTACGAGCAGTACTTC
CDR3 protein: CASSPRTSDYEQYF

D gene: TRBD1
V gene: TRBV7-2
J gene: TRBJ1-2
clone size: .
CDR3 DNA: TGTGCCAGCAGCTTTCGACAGGGCCGGGTACATGGCTACACCTTC
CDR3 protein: CASSFRQGRVHGYTF